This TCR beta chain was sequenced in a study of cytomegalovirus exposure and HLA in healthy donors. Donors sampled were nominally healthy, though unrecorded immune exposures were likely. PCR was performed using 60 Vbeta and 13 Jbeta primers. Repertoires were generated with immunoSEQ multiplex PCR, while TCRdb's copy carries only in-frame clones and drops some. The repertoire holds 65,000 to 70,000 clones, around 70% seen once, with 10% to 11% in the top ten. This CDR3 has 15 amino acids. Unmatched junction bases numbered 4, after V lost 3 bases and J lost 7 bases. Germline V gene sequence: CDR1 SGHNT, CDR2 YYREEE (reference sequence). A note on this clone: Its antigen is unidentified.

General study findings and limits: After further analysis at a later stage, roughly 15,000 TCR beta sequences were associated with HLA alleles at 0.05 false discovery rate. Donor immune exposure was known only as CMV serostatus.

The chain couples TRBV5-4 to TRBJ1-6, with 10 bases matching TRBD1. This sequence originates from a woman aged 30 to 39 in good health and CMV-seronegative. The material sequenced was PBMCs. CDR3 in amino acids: CASSSVTGGNSPLHF. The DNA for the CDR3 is TGTGCCAGCAGCTCCGTGACAGGGGGCAATTCACCCCTCCACTTT.